The entry below gives a single T cell receptor beta chain sequence along with its context. This sample includes further DNA sequences coding for the same CDR3. The sample belongs to a study of shared clonotypes between healthy human individuals. Generated by immunoSEQ multiplex PCR, the TCRdb table keeps only in-frame clones and is missing some. The top ten clones hold 0.37% of a sample with 2 million to 2.5 million clones, around 92% of them seen once. CDR1 and CDR2 from the germline V gene are MNHNY and SVGAGI (reference sequence). V was cut by 0 bases and J by 1 base, with 4 bases left in between. This CDR3 is built from 13 residues.

The sample taken for sequencing was naive CD4+ T cells from PBMCs. This sample's subset: CD45RA+ positively selected. V gene TRBV6-6 combines with J gene TRBJ2-7; the D is unclear. The clonotype comes from a young man in good health. Some clones in this sample may be carry-over from other donors' samples. CDR3 residues: CASSYSVSYEQYF. The CDR3 bases are TGTGCCAGCAGTTACTCAGTATCCTACGAGCAGTACTTC.